The rows below give T cell receptor beta chains drawn from one sample of a study of early T cells in non-severe SARS-CoV-2 infection. TCRdb re-called the 5' RACE reads through MiXCR, storing one row per CDR3 protein. The sample yields fewer than 85,000 distinct CDR3 sequences, roughly 13% seen once. The specimen sequenced was whole blood. Receptors originate from an adult who was a healthcare worker with PCR-confirmed SARS-CoV-2 infection or an uninfected control (not recorded which). Both conserved end residues are part of each CDR3. The D gene is left open where the match is weak. Size is omitted from some rows. Given values are once, few, many or a class for expanded clones.

CDR3 DNA: TGTGCCAGCAGCCAACTAACTAGTTCCCAAAATGAGCAGTTCTTC
CDR3 protein: CASSQLTSSQNEQFF
D gene: NA
clone size: few
V gene: TRBV3-1
J gene: TRBJ2-1

CDR3 DNA: TGTGCCAGCATCTCCTATAGCGGGCTTTACAATGAGCAGTTCTTC
CDR3 protein: CASISYSGLYNEQFF
D gene: TRBD2
clone size: few
V gene: TRBV7-2
J gene: TRBJ2-1

CDR3 DNA: TGTGCCAGCAGCGACCAGGACATTGGCACTGAAGCTTTCTTT
CDR3 protein: CASSDQDIGTEAFF
D gene: NA
clone size: many
V gene: TRBV9
J gene: TRBJ1-1

CDR3 DNA: TGCGCCAGCAGTGAGTCGACTAGCGGAAGAGATACGCAGTATTTT
CDR3 protein: CASSESTSGRDTQYF
D gene: TRBD2
clone size: NA
V gene: TRBV10-2
J gene: TRBJ2-3

CDR3 DNA: TGTGCCAGCAGCTCACAGGGACCCAACACTGAAGCTTTCTTT
CDR3 protein: CASSSQGPNTEAFF
D gene: NA
clone size: many
V gene: TRBV2
J gene: TRBJ1-1

CDR3 DNA: TGTGCCAGCAGCCGGACTAGCGGGAGGCAAAATGAGCAGTTCTTC
CDR3 protein: CASSRTSGRQNEQFF
D gene: TRBD2
clone size: NA
V gene: TRBV6-2/TRBV6-3
J gene: TRBJ2-1

CDR3 DNA: TGTGCCAGCAGTTTTACAGGGGCCCGCAATCAGCCCCAGCATTTT
CDR3 protein: CASSFTGARNQPQHF
D gene: TRBD1
clone size: few
V gene: TRBV7-2
J gene: TRBJ1-5

CDR3 DNA: TGTGCCAGCAGTTGGGGGCCTACATACGAGCAGTACTTC
CDR3 protein: CASSWGPTYEQYF
D gene: NA
clone size: few
V gene: TRBV12-3/TRBV12-4
J gene: TRBJ2-7

CDR3 DNA: TGTGCCAGCAGCGTAGATCTGAATGAGCAGTTCTTC
CDR3 protein: CASSVDLNEQFF
D gene: NA
clone size: NA
V gene: TRBV9
J gene: TRBJ2-1

CDR3 DNA: TGTGCCAGCAGGGGAGGGACAGCTAGAGATCAGCCCCAGCATTTT
CDR3 protein: CASRGGTARDQPQHF
D gene: TRBD1
clone size: few
V gene: TRBV28
J gene: TRBJ1-5

CDR3 DNA: TGTGCCAGCAGCCAACCCGGAGGACTAGCCCCAGATACGCAGTATTTT
CDR3 protein: CASSQPGGLAPDTQYF
D gene: TRBD2
clone size: NA
V gene: TRBV5-4
J gene: TRBJ2-3

CDR3 DNA: TGTGCCAGCAGGACTGGCGTACCAGAAGAGCAGTACTTC
CDR3 protein: CASRTGVPEEQYF
D gene: NA
clone size: NA
V gene: TRBV28
J gene: TRBJ2-7

CDR3 DNA: TGCGCCAGCAGCTTGGTCTCAGGGACCGGGGAGCTGTTTTTT
CDR3 protein: CASSLVSGTGELFF
D gene: NA
clone size: NA
V gene: TRBV5-1
J gene: TRBJ2-2

CDR3 DNA: TGTGCCAGCAGCGTAGCTTTCCGGGATACGCAGTATTTT
CDR3 protein: CASSVAFRDTQYF
D gene: NA
clone size: NA
V gene: TRBV9
J gene: TRBJ2-3

CDR3 DNA: TGTGCCAGCAGCCGACGACAGGTTGAAGCTTTCTTT
CDR3 protein: CASSRRQVEAFF
D gene: NA
clone size: many
V gene: TRBV28
J gene: TRBJ1-1

CDR3 DNA: TGTGCCAGCAGTTTTTACGGACAGGGGGACACTGAAGCTTTCTTT
CDR3 protein: CASSFYGQGDTEAFF
D gene: TRBD1
clone size: few
V gene: TRBV27
J gene: TRBJ1-1

CDR3 DNA: TGTGCCAGCAGTTTAGCGCCGGTAGCGGGCACTGTACCAGATACGCAGTATTTT
CDR3 protein: CASSLAPVAGTVPDTQYF
D gene: TRBD2
clone size: many
V gene: TRBV12-3/TRBV12-4
J gene: TRBJ2-3

CDR3 DNA: TGTGCCAGCAGCTTACGACAGGGAGCCCCTCAGCCCCAGCATTTT
CDR3 protein: CASSLRQGAPQPQHF
D gene: TRBD1
clone size: few
V gene: TRBV7-6
J gene: TRBJ1-5

CDR3 DNA: TGTGCTAGCAGCTTACTTGGGGCAAGAGACAATGAGCAGTTCTTC
CDR3 protein: CASSLLGARDNEQFF
D gene: NA
clone size: NA
V gene: TRBV7-7
J gene: TRBJ2-1

CDR3 DNA: TGTGCCAGCAGTGAATGGACTAGCGGCACAGATACGCAGTATTTT
CDR3 protein: CASSEWTSGTDTQYF
D gene: TRBD2
clone size: NA
V gene: TRBV2
J gene: TRBJ2-3

CDR3 DNA: TGTGCCAGCAGCACCGGGGGGCTGGAGACCCAGTACTTC
CDR3 protein: CASSTGGLETQYF
D gene: NA
clone size: few
V gene: TRBV7-7
J gene: TRBJ2-5

CDR3 DNA: TGCGCCAGCAGGTTTCAGGGGGCCAGGATCGACTATGGCTACACCTTC
CDR3 protein: CASRFQGARIDYGYTF
D gene: TRBD1
clone size: many
V gene: TRBV5-1
J gene: TRBJ1-2

CDR3 DNA: TGTGCCACCAGTGCGGACAGGGGGGTCGGGGAGCTGTTTTTT
CDR3 protein: CATSADRGVGELFF
D gene: TRBD1
clone size: many
V gene: TRBV24-1
J gene: TRBJ2-2

CDR3 DNA: TGTGCCTGGAGTCCTCGTGGCAGGGGCGGCACTGAAGCTTTCTTT
CDR3 protein: CAWSPRGRGGTEAFF
D gene: NA
clone size: few
V gene: TRBV30
J gene: TRBJ1-1

CDR3 DNA: TGTGCCAGCAGTGGACCTTCTAATGAAAAACTGTTTTTT
CDR3 protein: CASSGPSNEKLFF
D gene: NA
clone size: NA
V gene: TRBV2
J gene: TRBJ1-4

CDR3 DNA: TGCAGTGCTAGTTGCGGGACACCACCCTACGAGCAGTACTTC
CDR3 protein: CSASCGTPPYEQYF
D gene: NA
clone size: few
V gene: TRBV20-1
J gene: TRBJ2-7

CDR3 DNA: TGCAGCTTACTCCGACAGGGGAGCACAGATACGCAGTATTTT
CDR3 protein: CSLLRQGSTDTQYF
D gene: TRBD1
clone size: few
V gene: TRBV29-1
J gene: TRBJ2-3

CDR3 DNA: TGTGCCAGCAGCTTAACCCCCGCCCGGGTCAACACCGGGGAGCTGTTTTTT
CDR3 protein: CASSLTPARVNTGELFF
D gene: NA
clone size: few
V gene: TRBV7-9
J gene: TRBJ2-2

CDR3 DNA: TGTGCCAGCAGCTTAGGCAGCTCTGGGGCCAACGTCCTGACTTTC
CDR3 protein: CASSLGSSGANVLTF
D gene: NA
clone size: many
V gene: TRBV7-2
J gene: TRBJ2-6

CDR3 DNA: TGTGCCAGCAGCCAGGACGGAGGAAACACCGGGGAGCTGTTTTTT
CDR3 protein: CASSQDGGNTGELFF
D gene: NA
clone size: NA
V gene: TRBV14
J gene: TRBJ2-2

CDR3 DNA: TGCGCCAGCAGCCAAGATCCGGCCCCCAGCGGCAGCTCCTACAATGAGCAGTTCTTC
CDR3 protein: CASSQDPAPSGSSYNEQFF
D gene: NA
clone size: NA
V gene: TRBV4-1
J gene: TRBJ2-1

CDR3 DNA: TGTGCCAGTAGTATTAGCGGAGGGAACTATGGCTACACCTTC
CDR3 protein: CASSISGGNYGYTF
D gene: NA
clone size: many
V gene: TRBV19
J gene: TRBJ1-2

CDR3 DNA: TGTGCCAGCAGTTACTCCTGGGATCAGCCCCAGCATTTT
CDR3 protein: CASSYSWDQPQHF
D gene: NA
clone size: few
V gene: TRBV6-6
J gene: TRBJ1-5

CDR3 DNA: TGTGCCAGCAGTTCCAGGGTGAATGAGCAGTTCTTC
CDR3 protein: CASSSRVNEQFF
D gene: NA
clone size: few
V gene: TRBV12-3/TRBV12-4
J gene: TRBJ2-1

CDR3 DNA: TGCAGCGTTGTTCATAACACTGAAGCTTTCTTT
CDR3 protein: CSVVHNTEAFF
D gene: NA
clone size: few
V gene: TRBV29-1
J gene: TRBJ1-1

CDR3 DNA: TGTGCCTGGAGCAGGGGGAGGTATGGCTACACCTTC
CDR3 protein: CAWSRGRYGYTF
D gene: TRBD1
clone size: many
V gene: TRBV30
J gene: TRBJ1-2

CDR3 DNA: TGTGCCAGCAGTGTTCCCTCGACGGGCGACTGGAGCTACACCTTC
CDR3 protein: CASSVPSTGDWSYTF
D gene: NA
clone size: NA
V gene: TRBV6-1
J gene: TRBJ1-2

CDR3 DNA: TGCAGTGCTAGCGGAGAGCCGGGACTAGCGGGACAAGAGACCCAGTACTTC
CDR3 protein: CSASGEPGLAGQETQYF
D gene: TRBD2
clone size: many
V gene: TRBV20-1
J gene: TRBJ2-5

CDR3 DNA: TGTGCCAGCAGTTCGGACAGGGACACTGAAGCTTTCTTT
CDR3 protein: CASSSDRDTEAFF
D gene: TRBD1
clone size: many
V gene: TRBV6-5
J gene: TRBJ1-1

CDR3 DNA: TGTGCCAGCAGCCAAGCGACCAGCAACACTGAAGCTTTCTTT
CDR3 protein: CASSQATSNTEAFF
D gene: NA
clone size: few
V gene: TRBV4-2
J gene: TRBJ1-1

CDR3 DNA: TGTGCCAGCAGCCGAGAAAACACCGGGGAGCTGTTTTTT
CDR3 protein: CASSRENTGELFF
D gene: NA
clone size: NA
V gene: TRBV7-2
J gene: TRBJ2-2

CDR3 DNA: TGCAGTGCTAGGAGGGGTGCCGGCGAGCAGTTCTTC
CDR3 protein: CSARRGAGEQFF
D gene: NA
clone size: many
V gene: TRBV20-1
J gene: TRBJ2-1

CDR3 DNA: TGTGCCAGCAGTTGGACCTCAGGTCAGCCCCAGCATTTT
CDR3 protein: CASSWTSGQPQHF
D gene: NA
clone size: many
V gene: TRBV28
J gene: TRBJ1-5

CDR3 DNA: TGTGCCAGCAAACAGGGAGAGAACACTGAAGCTTTCTTT
CDR3 protein: CASKQGENTEAFF
D gene: NA
clone size: few
V gene: TRBV7-7
J gene: TRBJ1-1

CDR3 DNA: TGTGCCAGTAGCCGGGGGAGGTCCTACAATGAGCAGTTCTTC
CDR3 protein: CASSRGRSYNEQFF
D gene: NA
clone size: many
V gene: TRBV19
J gene: TRBJ2-1

CDR3 DNA: TGTGCCAGCTCACCGTCAGAGTACAATGAGCAGTTCTTC
CDR3 protein: CASSPSEYNEQFF
D gene: NA
clone size: few
V gene: TRBV18
J gene: TRBJ2-1